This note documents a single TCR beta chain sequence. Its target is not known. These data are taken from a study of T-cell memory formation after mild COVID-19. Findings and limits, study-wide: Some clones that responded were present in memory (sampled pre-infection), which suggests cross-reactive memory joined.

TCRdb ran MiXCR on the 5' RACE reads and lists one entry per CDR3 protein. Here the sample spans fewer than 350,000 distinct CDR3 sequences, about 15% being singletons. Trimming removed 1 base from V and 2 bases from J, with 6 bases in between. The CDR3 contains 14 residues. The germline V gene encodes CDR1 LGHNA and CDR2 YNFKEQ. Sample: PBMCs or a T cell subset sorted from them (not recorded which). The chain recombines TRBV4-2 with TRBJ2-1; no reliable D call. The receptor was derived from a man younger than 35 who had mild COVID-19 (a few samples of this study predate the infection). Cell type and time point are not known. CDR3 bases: TGTGCCAGCAGCCAAGGGCCCCCCTACAATGAGCAGTTCTTC. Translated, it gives CASSQGPPYNEQFF.